This T cell receptor (beta chain) was recorded in a study of radiotherapy plus CTLA-4 blockade in lung cancer. Study at large: More than 15% of patients responded objectively, and roughly 30% achieved disease control. Study-wide points: Following radiotherapy plus ipilimumab, tumor-derived TCR clones expanded in the blood. It was early blood T cell clone dynamics, with interferon-beta, that reportedly best predicted response.

Profiled with immunoSEQ multiplex PCR; TCRdb holds only in-frame clones, not every one. The sample lists approximately 110,000 clones, more than 65% occurring once. Germline CDR1 and CDR2: SGHRS and YFSETQ. This CDR3 contains 15 residues. Trimming at V came to 2 bases and at J to 4 bases, leaving 5 bases not matched to a gene. This clone was observed once. The target antigen is unknown. CTLA-4 blockade using ipilimumab, together with focal radiation, was received by patients with chemo-refractory metastatic non-small-cell lung cancer. The chain recombines TRBV5-1 with TRBJ2-7; 11 positions match TRBD1. The receptor's source is a human donor with non-small cell lung cancer that progressed on radiotherapy plus ipilimumab. Some clones in this sample may be carry-over from other donors' samples. This specimen was peripheral blood, taken from a patient treated with radiotherapy plus ipilimumab. The CDR3 here is CASSFGQGATYEQYF. CDR3 DNA sequence: TGCGCCAGCAGCTTCGGACAGGGGGCCACTTACGAGCAGTACTTC.